The 20 T cell receptor beta chains reported below all come from one sample, sequenced in a study of blood T cell repertoires in COVID-19 (dated by TCRdb to the early 2020s). Libraries were constructed by the immunoSEQ multiplex PCR assay. Sourced from immuneACCESS, this table was stored by TCRdb with only in-frame sequences that have V and J called. A share of the clones is absent; for the studies checked, an unresolved V gene accounts for under half, and the remainder has no known explanation. For this sample there are around 150,000 clones; approximately 92% appear just once. 3.5% to 5% of the sample comes from the top ten. What was sequenced was peripheral blood. Receptors were obtained from a woman between 50 and 59 years old with acute or convalescent COVID-19.

This clone was seen a single time. The chain combines TRBV10-3 with TRBJ2-1, with D possibly TRBD2 on 6 matching bases. Germline V gives CDR1 ENHRY, CDR2 SYGVKD. The CDR3 extends over 10 amino acids. V shed 8 bases and J shed 7 bases, with 6 bases lying between them. The CDR3 nucleotides read TGTGCCATCGGGGGGAATGAGCAGTTCTTC. It translates to CAIGGNEQFF.

The chain links TRBV11-2 to TRBJ2-1; the match to TRBD2 covers 9 bases. Germline V gene sequence: CDR1 SGHAT, CDR2 FQNNGV. The V segment lost 5 bases and the J segment 8 bases; nucleotides outside the gene matches: 13. This CDR3 is built from 16 residues. This chain's CDR3 is CASSPIRGSGSDEQFF. The CDR3 DNA is TGTGCCAGCAGCCCGATTCGGGGTAGCGGGAGTGATGAGCAGTTCTTC. The full variable domain, with the rest looked up from reference TRBV11-2 and TRBJ2-1, is EAGVAQSPRYKIIEKRQSVAFWCNPISGHATLYWYQQILGQGPKLLIQFQNNGVVDDSQLPKDRFSAERLKGVDSTLKIQPAKLEDSAVYLCASSPIRGSGSDEQFFGPGTRLTVL.

This clone was seen just once. V is TRBV7-9 and J is TRBJ2-1; D not certain. Germline loops: CDR1 SEHNR, CDR2 FQNEAQ (reference sequence). The V end lost 5 bases, the J end lost 7 bases, and 12 bases lay between the germline ends. The CDR3 covers 13 residues. The CDR3 here is CASSPSEFNEQFF. The CDR3 DNA reads as TGTGCCAGCAGCCCTAGTGAATTTAATGAGCAGTTCTTC.

This rearrangement joins TRBV7-6 to TRBJ1-6; no reliable D call. V was shortened by 1 base and J by 0 bases, with 13 bases between the two germline ends. Per germline, CDR1 SGHVS and CDR2 FNYEAQ. This CDR3 contains 18 residues. The CDR3 DNA reads TGTGCCAGCAGCTTAGGAGCCGGGTTACTCTCCTATAATTCACCCCTCCACTTT. Its protein is CASSLGAGLLSYNSPLHF.

This chain uses TRBV7-9 with TRBJ1-2; perhaps TRBD1 as D (6 bases). Per the germline V gene, CDR1 is SEHNR and CDR2 is FQNEAQ (reference sequence). V lost 5 bases, J lost 1 base, and 17 bases lay in between. The CDR3 loop spans 16 amino acids. Written as DNA, the CDR3 is TGTGCCAGCAGCCCCCCCTCGGCAGGGGTTAACTATGGCTACACCTTC. Its protein is CASSPPSAGVNYGYTF.

This clone was counted a single time. J is TRBJ1-1 and V is TRBV2, with TRBD1 matching over 9 bases. The CDR3 sequence is 14 residues long. With 9 bases clipped from V and 0 bases from J, the junction kept 5 bases outside the gene matches. Germline CDR1 SNHLY, CDR2 FYNNEI. The CDR3 protein is CARKRTGVNTEAFF. The CDR3 nucleotides read TGTGCCAGAAAGAGGACAGGGGTGAACACTGAAGCTTTCTTT. Combining the CDR3 with reference TRBV2 and TRBJ1-1 gives the whole variable domain EPEVTQTPSHQVTQMGQEVILRCVPISNHLYFYWYRQILGQKVEFLVSFYNNEISEKSEIFDDQFSVERPDGSNFTLKIRSTKLEDSAMYFCARKRTGVNTEAFFGQGTRLTVV.

This clone occurred once. V gene TRBV2 combines with J gene TRBJ1-2; maybe TRBD1 (6 bases). CDR3 length: 12 residues. Germline loops: CDR1 SNHLY, CDR2 FYNNEI. The V end lost 5 bases, the J end lost 7 bases, and 11 bases lay between the germline ends. This CDR3 is CASSTGKTGYTF. CDR3 DNA sequence: TGTGCCAGCAGTACAGGGAAAACTGGCTACACCTTC.

The chain employs TRBV10-3 and TRBJ1-4, with D possibly TRBD1 on 5 matching bases. The germline V gene encodes CDR1 ENHRY and CDR2 SYGVKD. V was trimmed by 0 bases and J by 7 bases, leaving 9 bases between them. This CDR3 spans 14 amino acids. CDR3 loop: CAISESIGVEKLFF. The CDR3 nucleotides read TGTGCCATCAGTGAGTCGATAGGGGTTGAAAAACTGTTTTTT.

The chain joins TRBV29-1 to TRBJ2-5, with D tentatively TRBD1 (5 bases). Between the trimmed V and J ends, which lost 2 bases and 1 base, there was a span of 11 bases. The CDR3 totals 14 residues. Germline CDR1 is SQVTM and CDR2 is ANQGSEA. CDR3 region: CSVEWRQIQETQYF. DNA for the CDR3: TGCAGCGTTGAATGGAGACAGATCCAAGAGACCCAGTACTTC.

J is TRBJ1-1 and V is TRBV18; D ambiguous. Germline CDR1 and CDR2: KGHSH and LQKENI. CDR3 size: 13 residues. V lost 2 bases to trimming and J lost 5 bases, with 9 bases between them. The CDR3 loop is CASSPSPGTEAFF. DNA of the CDR3: TGTGCCAGCTCACCATCACCGGGGACTGAAGCTTTCTTT.

The chain uses TRBV4-3 and TRBJ2-7; the match to TRBD2 covers 9 bases. After removal of 4 bases from V and 3 bases from J, the junction contained 10 bases not matched to a gene. Germline CDR1 is LGHNA and CDR2 is YSLEER. This CDR3 is built from 16 residues. As DNA, the CDR3 is TGCGCCAGCAGCCCGAGCCCAGGCGGGAGGGACTACGAGCAGTACTTC. Translated: CASSPSPGGRDYEQYF.

The rearrangement links TRBV2 to TRBJ1-2; D may be TRBD1 (6 bases). The V and J ends lost 8 bases and 1 base respectively, with 14 bases between them. Germline lookup yields CDR1 SNHLY and CDR2 FYNNEI. This CDR3 contains 14 residues. The DNA of the CDR3 is TGTGCCAGCTTTCGGGGGGCAGATAACTATGGCTACACCTTC. It specifies CASFRGADNYGYTF.

V gene TRBV29-1 combines with J gene TRBJ2-7; the match to TRBD1 covers 9 bases. The ends lost 6 bases at V and 2 bases at J; junction bases unmatched: 5. Germline V gene data show CDR1 as SQVTM and CDR2 as ANQGSEA. This CDR3 has 13 amino acids. CDR3 sequence reads: CSVGQGNPYEQYF. Here the CDR3 DNA reads TGCAGCGTCGGACAGGGGAACCCCTACGAGCAGTACTTC.

V usage is TRBV27 and J usage is TRBJ2-1; 7 nucleotides agree with TRBD1. CDR1 and CDR2 (germline): MNHEY, SMNVEV (reference sequence). This CDR3 contains 16 residues. V was pared by 0 bases and J by 8 bases, with 10 bases of the junction left unmatched. The CDR3 DNA reads TGTGCCAGCAGTTTATCGACAGGGTATGGTTACGATGAGCAGTTCTTC. The encoded protein is CASSLSTGYGYDEQFF.

The genes are TRBV24-1 and TRBJ2-3; 8 bases are a match to TRBD2. Unmatched junction bases numbered 5, after V lost 3 bases and J lost 4 bases. The length of the CDR3 is 15 residues. Germline CDR1 is KGHDR and CDR2 is SFDVKD. DNA of the CDR3: TGTGCCACCAGTGATCCCCGGGGGGGAGCAGATACGCAGTATTTT. Translating gives CATSDPRGGADTQYF.

The rearrangement uses TRBV19 and TRBJ1-1; perhaps TRBD1 as D (5 bases). V was trimmed by 4 bases and J by 3 bases, leaving 15 bases between them. This CDR3 comprises 15 residues. Looked up from germline, CDR1 is LNHDA and CDR2 is SQIVND (reference sequence). The CDR3 region has the DNA TGTGCCAGTAGTAGACAGTCAGGGTGGGACACTGAAGCTTTCTTT. It is translated as CASSRQSGWDTEAFF.

This chain joins TRBV4-3 and TRBJ2-2, with unresolved D. CDR3 size: 14 residues. Germline loops: CDR1 LGHNA, CDR2 YSLEER. Trimming stripped 3 bases from V and 8 bases from J, with 13 bases between. CDR3 amino acids: CASSQRSVVGELFF. CDR3 DNA sequence: TGCGCCAGCAGCCAGAGAAGCGTGGTTGGGGAGCTGTTTTTT.

Only one count was recorded for this clone. The chain combines TRBV24-1 with TRBJ1-1, with D uncertain. V shed 4 bases and J shed 11 bases, with 16 bases lying between them. The V gene's germline CDR1 is KGHDR and CDR2 SFDVKD. This CDR3 has 13 amino acids. CDR3 in amino acids: CATSEDGSTGAFF. The CDR3 region has the DNA TGTGCCACCAGTGAGGACGGGAGTACCGGGGCTTTCTTT.

J is TRBJ1-1 and V is TRBV3-1 (or the pseudogene TRBV3-2); D might be TRBD1 (6 bases). The CDR3 contains 16 residues. With 3 bases removed from V and 1 base from J, the gap between germline ends came to 15 bases. Germline V gives CDR1 LGHDT, CDR2 YNNKEL (reference sequence). CDR3 region: CASSQLLRTANTEAFF. CDR3 nucleotide sequence: TGTGCCAGCAGCCAGCTACTACGGACAGCGAACACTGAAGCTTTCTTT.

This clone was seen only once. The rearrangement links TRBV28 to TRBJ2-7, with D possibly TRBD1 on 6 matching bases. Trimming stripped 3 bases from V and 2 bases from J, with 17 bases between. The germline gives CDR1 MDHEN, CDR2 SYDVKM. This CDR3 has 16 residues. The CDR3 protein is CASSFNFRDRTYEQYF. For the CDR3, the DNA is TGTGCCAGCAGTTTTAATTTCCGAGACAGGACCTACGAGCAGTACTTC.